Listed below are T cell receptor beta chains from one sample, sequenced in a study of cytomegalovirus exposure and HLA in healthy donors. Sequencing was performed with immunoSEQ multiplex PCR; in TCRdb, only in-frame clones are kept and a portion is missing. The sample lists approximately 280,000 clones; approximately 86% were seen once. The specimen was PBMCs. These receptors came from a woman younger than 30 in good health and CMV-seronegative. Both conserved end residues are part of each CDR3. Each record gives: J gene, clone size, D gene, CDR3 length, V gene, CDR3 DNA, CDR3 protein. The D gene is left open where the match is weak. Only part of the rows carry a size: once, few, many, or a class if the clone is expanded.

J gene: TRBJ1-1
clone size: .
D gene: .
CDR3 length: 14
V gene: TRBV28
CDR3 DNA: TGTGCCAGCAGTTTATTACCAGGGGACACTGAAGCTTTCTTT
CDR3 protein: CASSLLPGDTEAFF

J gene: TRBJ1-2
clone size: .
D gene: TRBD1
CDR3 length: 15
V gene: TRBV7-2
CDR3 DNA: TGTGCCAGCAGCCAGGACCCGGGACAGGAGGGAGGCTACACCTTC
CDR3 protein: CASSQDPGQEGGYTF

J gene: TRBJ2-2
clone size: .
D gene: .
CDR3 length: 12
V gene: TRBV6-8
CDR3 DNA: TGTGCCAGCAGGCGTCTCACCGGGGAGCTGTTTTTT
CDR3 protein: CASRRLTGELFF

J gene: TRBJ2-1
clone size: .
D gene: TRBD1
CDR3 length: 16
V gene: TRBV5-4
CDR3 DNA: TGTGCCAGCAGCTTGGGGGGACAGGGCTCCTACAATGAGCAGTTCTTC
CDR3 protein: CASSLGGQGSYNEQFF

J gene: TRBJ2-3
clone size: .
D gene: .
CDR3 length: 15
V gene: TRBV27
CDR3 DNA: TGTGCCAGCAGTTTTCAGAGGTCTAGCACAGATACGCAGTATTTT
CDR3 protein: CASSFQRSSTDTQYF

J gene: TRBJ1-4
clone size: .
D gene: TRBD1
CDR3 length: 14
V gene: TRBV18
CDR3 DNA: TGTGCCAGCTCAACCGGGACAGGGAATGAAAAACTGTTTTTT
CDR3 protein: CASSTGTGNEKLFF

J gene: TRBJ2-3
clone size: .
D gene: .
CDR3 length: 16
V gene: TRBV7-2
CDR3 DNA: TGTGCCAGCAGCTTACGGTTTGGAGACTCCACAGATACGCAGTATTTT
CDR3 protein: CASSLRFGDSTDTQYF

J gene: TRBJ2-7
clone size: .
D gene: .
CDR3 length: 15
V gene: TRBV6-1
CDR3 DNA: TGTGCCAGCAGTGACCGAAAGGACAGATCCTACGAGCAGTACTTC
CDR3 protein: CASSDRKDRSYEQYF

J gene: TRBJ2-7
clone size: once
D gene: .
CDR3 length: 11
V gene: TRBV2
CDR3 DNA: TGTGCCAGCAGTCCCGAGTACGAGCAGTACTTC
CDR3 protein: CASSPEYEQYF

J gene: TRBJ2-7
clone size: .
D gene: .
CDR3 length: 12
V gene: TRBV19
CDR3 DNA: TGTGCCAGTAGTTCAAATCCCTACGAGCAGTACTTC
CDR3 protein: CASSSNPYEQYF

J gene: TRBJ1-6
clone size: .
D gene: .
CDR3 length: 14
V gene: TRBV5-4
CDR3 DNA: TGTGCCAGCAGCTTGGACAGGACGAATTCACCCCTCCACTTT
CDR3 protein: CASSLDRTNSPLHF

J gene: TRBJ1-2
clone size: .
D gene: .
CDR3 length: 13
V gene: TRBV30
CDR3 DNA: TGTGCCTGGACCAGTGTAGGAGGTCATGGCTACACCTTC
CDR3 protein: CAWTSVGGHGYTF

J gene: TRBJ1-3
clone size: .
D gene: .
CDR3 length: 11
V gene: TRBV11-3
CDR3 DNA: TGTGCCAGCAGCTTAGATCCCCACATATATTTT
CDR3 protein: CASSLDPHIYF

J gene: TRBJ1-4
clone size: .
D gene: .
CDR3 length: 16
V gene: TRBV5-1
CDR3 DNA: TGCGCCAGCAGCTTGCTTACAGCGGGGTTTGATGAAAAACTGTTTTTT
CDR3 protein: CASSLLTAGFDEKLFF

J gene: TRBJ1-2
clone size: .
D gene: .
CDR3 length: 13
V gene: TRBV5-1
CDR3 DNA: TGCGCCAGCAGCTTGTACGGGCCGGGGGGCTACACCTTC
CDR3 protein: CASSLYGPGGYTF

J gene: TRBJ1-3
clone size: .
D gene: .
CDR3 length: 14
V gene: TRBV6-1
CDR3 DNA: TGTGCCATCCCCTCGTCCTTCGGGGGAAACACCATATATTTT
CDR3 protein: CAIPSSFGGNTIYF

J gene: TRBJ2-6
clone size: many
D gene: .
CDR3 length: 17
V gene: TRBV14
CDR3 DNA: TGTGCCAGCAGCCAAGGTGGTCAGTCAAGTAGGGCCAACGTCCTGACTTTC
CDR3 protein: CASSQGGQSSRANVLTF

J gene: TRBJ1-1
clone size: once
D gene: TRBD1
CDR3 length: 15
V gene: TRBV4-1
CDR3 DNA: TGCGCCAGCAGCCACGGGACAGGGGTTGACACTGAAGCTTTCTTT
CDR3 protein: CASSHGTGVDTEAFF

J gene: TRBJ2-7
clone size: .
D gene: .
CDR3 length: 11
V gene: TRBV7-9
CDR3 DNA: TGTGCCAGCAGCGCGCCCTACGAGCAGTACTTC
CDR3 protein: CASSAPYEQYF

J gene: TRBJ1-2
clone size: .
D gene: .
CDR3 length: 12
V gene: TRBV7-8
CDR3 DNA: TGTGCCAGCAGCTTTCGGGACTATGGCTACACCTTC
CDR3 protein: CASSFRDYGYTF

J gene: TRBJ1-2
clone size: .
D gene: TRBD1
CDR3 length: 15
V gene: TRBV5-1
CDR3 DNA: TGCGCCAGCAGCTGGGGGACAGGGCGCAACTATGGCTACACCTTC
CDR3 protein: CASSWGTGRNYGYTF

J gene: TRBJ1-2
clone size: .
D gene: TRBD1
CDR3 length: 16
V gene: TRBV27
CDR3 DNA: TGTGCCGGAAATCCGGGACAGGGGATAGTTAACTATGGCTACACCTTC
CDR3 protein: CAGNPGQGIVNYGYTF

J gene: TRBJ2-7
clone size: .
D gene: .
CDR3 length: 15
V gene: TRBV11-3
CDR3 DNA: TGTGCCAGCAGCTTAGGCACTAGCTACTCCTACGAGCAGTACTTC
CDR3 protein: CASSLGTSYSYEQYF

J gene: TRBJ1-6
clone size: .
D gene: .
CDR3 length: 18
V gene: TRBV4-1
CDR3 DNA: TGCGCCAGCGGGAAGAGACCCTGGAGGGAGACCTATAATTCACCCCTCCACTTT
CDR3 protein: CASGKRPWRETYNSPLHF

J gene: TRBJ2-3
clone size: .
D gene: TRBD1
CDR3 length: 14
V gene: TRBV29-1
CDR3 DNA: TGCAGCGTTGCCGGGACAGACCACACAGATACGCAGTATTTT
CDR3 protein: CSVAGTDHTDTQYF

J gene: TRBJ1-1
clone size: .
D gene: .
CDR3 length: 15
V gene: TRBV7-6
CDR3 DNA: TGTGCCAGCAGCTTAGCGGTCAGGGCAAACACTGAAGCTTTCTTT
CDR3 protein: CASSLAVRANTEAFF

J gene: TRBJ2-5
clone size: .
D gene: .
CDR3 length: 14
V gene: TRBV18
CDR3 DNA: TGTGCCAGCTCACCCCGGGGCAGGGGCGAGACCCAGTACTTC
CDR3 protein: CASSPRGRGETQYF

J gene: TRBJ2-7
clone size: .
D gene: TRBD2
CDR3 length: 15
V gene: TRBV9
CDR3 DNA: TGTGCCAGCAGCCAAACGGGGACTAGCGCCTACGAGCAGTACTTC
CDR3 protein: CASSQTGTSAYEQYF

J gene: TRBJ1-6
clone size: .
D gene: TRBD1
CDR3 length: 16
V gene: TRBV5-8
CDR3 DNA: TGTGCCAGCAGCCGTGCAGGGGGTCTGCGGAATTCACCCCTCCACTTT
CDR3 protein: CASSRAGGLRNSPLHF

J gene: TRBJ2-5
clone size: .
D gene: .
CDR3 length: 15
V gene: TRBV6-6
CDR3 DNA: TGTGCCAGCAGTTACTCGATAGCGGACGGGGAGACCCAGTACTTC
CDR3 protein: CASSYSIADGETQYF

J gene: TRBJ1-1
clone size: .
D gene: TRBD1
CDR3 length: 13
V gene: TRBV5-1
CDR3 DNA: TGCGCCAGCAACCGACAGGGTGATACTGAAGCTTTCTTT
CDR3 protein: CASNRQGDTEAFF

J gene: TRBJ1-1
clone size: .
D gene: TRBD1
CDR3 length: 15
V gene: TRBV5-1
CDR3 DNA: TGCGCCAGCAGCTTAGGACAGGCTTTGAACACTGAAGCTTTCTTT
CDR3 protein: CASSLGQALNTEAFF

J gene: TRBJ2-6
clone size: .
D gene: .
CDR3 length: 14
V gene: TRBV2
CDR3 DNA: TGTGCCAGCAGTGGCGTATCTGGGGCCAACGTCCTGACTTTC
CDR3 protein: CASSGVSGANVLTF

J gene: TRBJ1-2
clone size: .
D gene: .
CDR3 length: 14
V gene: TRBV10-1
CDR3 DNA: TGCGCCAGCAGTGAGGACGGGACTAACTATGGCTACACCTTC
CDR3 protein: CASSEDGTNYGYTF

J gene: TRBJ2-4
clone size: .
D gene: .
CDR3 length: 12
V gene: TRBV28
CDR3 DNA: TGTGCCAGCAGTCTAGCCAAAAACATTCAGTACTTC
CDR3 protein: CASSLAKNIQYF

J gene: TRBJ2-7
clone size: .
D gene: .
CDR3 length: 15
V gene: TRBV6-5
CDR3 DNA: TGTGCCAGCAGTTACCGATCCCGACAGGAGTACGAGCAGTACTTC
CDR3 protein: CASSYRSRQEYEQYF

J gene: TRBJ2-3
clone size: .
D gene: .
CDR3 length: 14
V gene: TRBV27
CDR3 DNA: TGTGCCAGCAGGCTGGCGGGAAGCACAGATACGCAGTATTTT
CDR3 protein: CASRLAGSTDTQYF

J gene: TRBJ2-7
clone size: .
D gene: .
CDR3 length: 11
V gene: TRBV5-4
CDR3 DNA: TGTGCCAGCAGCTTGTCCGGGGACACCTTCTTC
CDR3 protein: CASSLSGDTFF

J gene: TRBJ2-4
clone size: once
D gene: TRBD2
CDR3 length: 20
V gene: TRBV27
CDR3 DNA: TGTGCCAGCAGTCCAGTGCGACAAGCGGGAGGCCCCTTAGCCAAAAACATTCAGTACTTC
CDR3 protein: CASSPVRQAGGPLAKNIQYF

J gene: TRBJ2-6
clone size: .
D gene: .
CDR3 length: 17
V gene: TRBV5-1
CDR3 DNA: TGCGCCAGCAGCTTGGCAGTGGCGGGCGCTGGGGCCAACGTCCTGACTTTC
CDR3 protein: CASSLAVAGAGANVLTF

J gene: TRBJ2-1
clone size: .
D gene: TRBD2
CDR3 length: 16
V gene: TRBV10-3
CDR3 DNA: TGTGCCATCAGCGCGAAGGTAGCGGGGGGGGACAATGAGCAGTTCTTC
CDR3 protein: CAISAKVAGGDNEQFF

J gene: TRBJ2-7
clone size: .
D gene: TRBD1
CDR3 length: 15
V gene: TRBV19
CDR3 DNA: TGTGCCAGTAGCCTCGGACAGGGGGGAACCTACGAGCAGTACTTC
CDR3 protein: CASSLGQGGTYEQYF

J gene: TRBJ2-5
clone size: .
D gene: TRBD1
CDR3 length: 15
V gene: TRBV6-5
CDR3 DNA: TGTGCCAGCAGTTACTCAACAGGGGGAAAAGAGACCCAGTACTTC
CDR3 protein: CASSYSTGGKETQYF

J gene: TRBJ2-5
clone size: .
D gene: .
CDR3 length: 13
V gene: TRBV2
CDR3 DNA: TGTGCCAGCCTCCGCGAAAGACAAGAGACCCAGTACTTC
CDR3 protein: CASLRERQETQYF

J gene: TRBJ2-5
clone size: few
D gene: TRBD1
CDR3 length: 18
V gene: TRBV27
CDR3 DNA: TGTGCCAGCAGTCTCGAAGCCCCGACAGGGGGTTGGAGAGAGACCCAGTACTTC
CDR3 protein: CASSLEAPTGGWRETQYF

J gene: TRBJ2-3
clone size: .
D gene: .
CDR3 length: 12
V gene: TRBV6-1
CDR3 DNA: TGTGCCAGCATGGGGAGCCCGGATACGCAGTATTTT
CDR3 protein: CASMGSPDTQYF

J gene: TRBJ2-1
clone size: .
D gene: TRBD2
CDR3 length: 17
V gene: TRBV4-3
CDR3 DNA: TGCGCCAGCAGCCAGCTAGCGGGGGAAGACTCCTACAATGAGCAGTTCTTC
CDR3 protein: CASSQLAGEDSYNEQFF

J gene: TRBJ1-1
clone size: .
D gene: .
CDR3 length: 12
V gene: TRBV30
CDR3 DNA: TGTGCCTGGGAAGACACGAACACTGAAGCTTTCTTT
CDR3 protein: CAWEDTNTEAFF